Listed here are 32 T cell receptor beta chains from one sample, sequenced in a study of cytomegalovirus exposure and HLA in healthy donors. Primers: 60 Vbeta forward and 13 Jbeta reverse. Generated by immunoSEQ multiplex PCR, the TCRdb table keeps only in-frame clones and is missing some. The table shows under 130,000 clones, with 60% to 85% occurring only once. Sequenced: PBMCs. The receptors here all came from a female donor in good health and CMV-seropositive.

The V call is TRBV5-5, the J call TRBJ2-7; TRBD2 matches at 8 bases. CDR3 size: 16 residues. The V gene end was trimmed by 3 bases and the J gene end by 0 bases; junction bases not matched to a gene: 8. Germline V gives CDR1 SGHKS, CDR2 YYEKEE (reference sequence). CDR3 residues: CASSYGGGTSSYEQYF. The CDR3 coding sequence is TGTGCCAGCAGCTACGGCGGGGGGACGAGCTCCTACGAGCAGTACTTC.

The chain couples TRBV7-8 to TRBJ1-2; D is possibly TRBD1 (5 bases). The germline CDR1 and CDR2 sequences are SGHVS and FQNEAQ. V was shortened by 1 base and J by 7 bases, with 13 bases between the two germline ends. CDR3 size: 14 residues. The CDR3 nucleotides are TGTGCCAGCAGCTTAGGCGGGGCAGGATCTGGCTACACCTTC. Translating it yields CASSLGGAGSGYTF. The full variable domain, rest sourced from reference TRBV7-8 and TRBJ1-2, is GAGVSQSPRYKVAKRGQDVALRCDPISGHVSLFWYQQALGQGPEFLTYFQNEAQLDKSGLPSDRFFAERPEGSVSTLKIQRTQQEDSAVYLCASSLGGAGSGYTFGSGTRLTVV.

J is TRBJ1-1 and V is TRBV5-1; the match to TRBD1 covers 8 bases. J gave up 1 base and V 4 bases, and 6 bases lay outside the gene matches. The germline CDR1 and CDR2 sequences are SGHRS and YFSETQ. CDR3 length equals 15 residues. This CDR3 reads CASSGAGQGNTEAFF. The CDR3 DNA reads TGCGCCAGCAGCGGGGCTGGACAGGGGAACACTGAAGCTTTCTTT. Full variable domain (missing parts from reference TRBV5-1 and TRBJ1-1): KAGVTQTPRYLIKTRGQQVTLSCSPISGHRSVSWYQQTPGQGLQFLFEYFSETQRNKGNFPGRFSGRQFSNSRSEMNVSTLELGDSALYLCASSGAGQGNTEAFFGQGTRLTVV.

The chain couples TRBV2 to TRBJ2-1, with 11 bases identical to TRBD2. The CDR3 has 16 amino acids. Per germline, CDR1 SNHLY and CDR2 FYNNEI. Trimming at V came to 5 bases and at J to 10 bases, leaving 13 bases not matched to a gene. CDR3 coding DNA: TGTGCCAGCAGTAAGGGACTAGCGGCTCGTCGGGAGGAGCAGTTCTTC. This encodes CASSKGLAARREEQFF.

The rearrangement joins TRBV19 to TRBJ2-4; D is possibly TRBD2 (5 bases). Germline V gene sequence: CDR1 LNHDA, CDR2 SQIVND (reference sequence). CDR3 length equals 14 residues. The V end was cut by 1 base, the J end by 6 bases, with 10 bases between. The CDR3 nucleotides are TGTGCCAGTAGTATAGGGCTAGCAGTAAACATTCAGTACTTC. It encodes CASSIGLAVNIQYF.

V gene TRBV5-1 combines with J gene TRBJ1-1, with D maybe TRBD1 (5 bases). The CDR3 consists of 13 residues. Trimming removed 7 bases from V and 0 bases from J, with 10 bases in between. In germline, CDR1 is SGHRS, CDR2 YFSETQ. CDR3 nucleotides: TGCGCCAGCCAAGGACACGTGAACACTGAAGCTTTCTTT. Translated: CASQGHVNTEAFF.

The J gene is TRBJ2-7, the V gene TRBV18, with D tentatively TRBD2 (6 bases). Germline V gene lookup returns CDR1 KGHSH and CDR2 LQKENI. V shed 6 bases and J shed 0 bases, with 9 bases lying between them. The CDR3 length is 13 residues. This CDR3 reads CASSRGDSYEQYF. CDR3 nucleotides: TGTGCCAGCTCTCGCGGGGACTCCTACGAGCAGTACTTC.

V is TRBV18 and J is TRBJ1-4; 12 nucleotides match TRBD1. Trimming at V came to 1 base and at J to 1 base, leaving 7 bases not matched to a gene. The germline CDR1 and CDR2 sequences are KGHSH and LQKENI. The CDR3 contains 19 residues. Written as DNA, the CDR3 is TGTGCCAGCTCACCACAAGCGGGACAGGGGGCCCTAACTAATGAAAAACTGTTTTTT. Its translation: CASSPQAGQGALTNEKLFF.

A remark on this clone: The same CDR3 arises from other DNA sequences in this sample as well. V gene TRBV6-1 combines with J gene TRBJ1-2, with D tentatively TRBD1 (5 bases). This CDR3 is 15 amino acids long. Trimming took off 3 bases at V and 4 bases at J, with 15 bases between the two ends. Looked up from germline, CDR1 is MNHNS and CDR2 is SASEGT. CDR3 loop: CASSEGQGVVYGYTF. CDR3 coding DNA: TGTGCCAGCAGTGAGGGGCAGGGCGTAGTCTATGGCTACACCTTC.

The gene calls are TRBV2 and TRBJ1-1; unclear D gene. With 6 bases removed from V and 1 base from J, the gap between germline ends came to 9 bases. This CDR3 comprises 13 residues. Germline loops: CDR1 SNHLY, CDR2 FYNNEI. CDR3: CASRTGTNTEAFF. CDR3 bases: TGTGCCAGCAGGACGGGTACGAACACTGAAGCTTTCTTT. Full variable domain (remainder filled in from reference TRBV2 and TRBJ1-1): EPEVTQTPSHQVTQMGQEVILRCVPISNHLYFYWYRQILGQKVEFLVSFYNNEISEKSEIFDDQFSVERPDGSNFTLKIRSTKLEDSAMYFCASRTGTNTEAFFGQGTRLTVV.

A remark on this clone: Distinct nucleotide sequences in the sample also encode this CDR3. The genes are TRBV15 and TRBJ1-5; D might be TRBD1 (5 bases). Germline-derived CDR1 and CDR2 are LNHNV and YYDKDF (reference sequence). This CDR3 region has 14 residues. Trimming took 1 base from V and 4 from J, leaving 8 bases between them. CDR3 sequence (DNA): TGTGCCACCAGCAGAGGGGGGGGAAATCAGCCCCAGCATTTT. It translates to CATSRGGGNQPQHF.

This clone has more than one count but fewer than ten. The V gene is TRBV7-9, the J gene TRBJ2-3, with 8 bases fitting TRBD1. V was clipped by 2 bases and J by 3 bases; unmatched bases: 4. The CDR3 consists of 15 residues. Germline CDR1 SEHNR, CDR2 FQNEAQ (reference sequence). The CDR3 loop is CASSLYRGRTDTQYF. CDR3 nucleotides: TGTGCCAGCAGCTTATACAGGGGGAGGACAGATACGCAGTATTTT.

The chain has TRBV7-2 and TRBJ2-3, with D possibly being TRBD1 (6 bases). The V end lost 1 base, the J end lost 0 bases, and 14 bases lay between the germline ends. The germline V gene encodes CDR1 SGHTA and CDR2 FQGNSA. The CDR3 sequence is 17 residues long. The CDR3 DNA reads TGTGCCAGCAGCTTAGAACAGGGACGGGGAAGCACAGATACGCAGTATTTT. Amino acid sequence: CASSLEQGRGSTDTQYF.

The chain combines TRBV30 with TRBJ1-3; D might be TRBD1 (5 bases). This CDR3 region has 20 residues. Between the trimmed V and J ends, which lost 4 bases and 3 bases, there was a span of 31 bases. CDR1 is GTSNPN, CDR2 SVGIG, per germline (reference sequence). DNA of the CDR3: TGTGCCTGGACCCGCCTTTCCCCAATCGCGACAGTGCAAAGTGGAAACACCATATATTTT. Translating it yields CAWTRLSPIATVQSGNTIYF.

The CDR3 DNA reads as TGTGCCAGCAGCTCCCCTGGGAGGGCCCGTGATACGCAGTATTTT. Translating gives CASSSPGRARDTQYF. The chain combines TRBV7-3 with TRBJ2-3; 7 bases align to TRBD2. The V gene end was trimmed by 4 bases and the J gene end by 6 bases; junction bases not matched to a gene: 10. The CDR3 sequence is 15 residues long. Germline CDR1 is SGHTA and CDR2 is FQGTGA.

This clone was seen a handful of times. This chain connects TRBV15 to TRBJ2-5, with 9 bases that match TRBD1. Germline CDR1 and CDR2: LNHNV and YYDKDF (reference sequence). V shed 5 bases, J shed 1 base, and the junction held 8 bases outside the gene matches. CDR3 size: 16 residues. The CDR3 bases are TGTGCCACCAGCCCTCGGGTGGACAGGGGCCAAGAGACCCAGTACTTC. It codes for CATSPRVDRGQETQYF.

The chain is built from TRBV7-9 and TRBJ2-5, with D possibly matching TRBD1 (5 bases). CDR1 SEHNR and CDR2 FQNEAQ come from the germline V gene (reference sequence). This CDR3 region has 15 residues. V was pared by 5 bases and J by 2 bases, with 15 bases between. DNA of the CDR3: TGTGCCAGCAGCCCACGATCTTACAGGCAAGAGACCCAGTACTTC. This sequence encodes CASSPRSYRQETQYF.

This clone was detected once. The chain couples TRBV10-1 to TRBJ2-1; tentatively, D is TRBD1 (7 bases). V was clipped by 4 bases and J by 8 bases, with 15 bases between them. There are 14 residues in the CDR3. The germline CDR1 and CDR2 sequences are WNHNN and SYGVQD (reference sequence). The DNA of the CDR3 is TGCGCCAGCAGTGGGACCAGGGGGGCCTATGAGCAGTTCTTC. It translates to CASSGTRGAYEQFF.

The chain couples TRBV28 to TRBJ2-1; 8 nucleotides align to TRBD1. CDR3 length equals 13 residues. CDR1 is MDHEN and CDR2 is SYDVKM in the germline V gene. V shed 4 bases, J shed 9 bases, and the junction held 5 bases outside the gene matches. The CDR3 nucleotides are TGTGCCAGCAGTTCCGGACAGGGCGGTGAGCAGTTCTTC. Its translation: CASSSGQGGEQFF.

This clone was found once. The rearrangement joins TRBV19 to TRBJ1-1; unclear D gene. CDR3 length equals 14 residues. Germline CDR1 reads LNHDA; CDR2 reads SQIVND (reference sequence). Trimming pared 8 bases from V and 3 bases from J, leaving 16 bases between. The CDR3 DNA is TGTGCCAGTCTCTATGGGCCGAGGGACACTGAAGCTTTCTTT. Its protein is CASLYGPRDTEAFF.

The chain is built from TRBV5-1 and TRBJ2-3; TRBD2 might be the D (5 bases). This CDR3 region has 13 residues. Trimming took off 9 bases at V and 0 bases at J, with 11 bases between the two ends. Germline V CDR1 and CDR2: SGHRS, YFSETQ. The CDR3 coding sequence is TGCGCCACGAGGACTGTGAGCACAGATACGCAGTATTTT. It encodes CATRTVSTDTQYF.

This clone was detected only a few times. The rearrangement links TRBV2 to TRBJ2-7; D may be TRBD2 (7 bases). Germline-derived CDR1 and CDR2 are SNHLY and FYNNEI. V shed 1 base and J shed 3 bases, with 16 bases lying between them. The CDR3 length is 16 residues. CDR3 bases: TGTGCCAGCAGTGAAGGGGAGGGGGATCCTTACTACGAGCAGTACTTC. Amino acids: CASSEGEGDPYYEQYF. Drawing the rest from reference TRBV2 and TRBJ2-7, the complete variable domain is EPEVTQTPSHQVTQMGQEVILRCVPISNHLYFYWYRQILGQKVEFLVSFYNNEISEKSEIFDDQFSVERPDGSNFTLKIRSTKLEDSAMYFCASSEGEGDPYYEQYFGPGTRLTVT.

The J gene is TRBJ2-6, the V gene TRBV5-8; 9 bases align to TRBD1. CDR1 is SGHTS, CDR2 YDEGEE, per germline. The CDR3 is 19 residues long. Trimming cost V 1 base and J 2 bases; bases outside gene matches: 10. The CDR3 region has the DNA TGTGCCAGCAGCTTGATTTGGGACAGGGAGAGGGCTGGGGCCAACGTCCTGACTTTC. Translation gives CASSLIWDRERAGANVLTF.

This chain links TRBV7-9 with TRBJ2-7; 11 nucleotides match TRBD2. V trimming: 5 bases; J trimming: 3 bases; junction bases outside the gene matches: 3. The CDR3 is 14 residues long. The germline V gene encodes CDR1 SEHNR and CDR2 FQNEAQ (reference sequence). CDR3 in DNA: TGTGCCAGCAGCCTTAGCGGGAGGGACTACGAGCAGTACTTC. Its protein is CASSLSGRDYEQYF.

The CDR3 DNA reads TGCGCCAGCAGCTTGCTTGCAGGGGGCGCCGATGGCTACACCTTC. Protein: CASSLLAGGADGYTF. The chain recombines TRBV5-1 with TRBJ1-2; 8 positions agree with TRBD1. The germline V gene encodes CDR1 SGHRS and CDR2 YFSETQ. The J segment lost 6 bases and the V segment lost 1 base, leaving 8 bases of the junction unmatched. The CDR3 is made up of 15 amino acids.

The rearrangement uses TRBV9 and TRBJ2-5; D is uncertain. CDR3 length equals 13 residues. V was clipped by 0 bases and J by 2 bases, with 5 bases between them. Germline CDR1 reads SGDLS; CDR2 reads YYNGEE. DNA for the CDR3: TGTGCCAGCAGCGTAGACTTGCAAGAGACCCAGTACTTC. Translating it yields CASSVDLQETQYF. Supplemented by reference TRBV9 and TRBJ2-5, the full variable domain reads DSGVTQTPKHLITATGQRVTLRCSPRSGDLSVYWYQQSLDQGLQFLIQYYNGEERAKGNILERFSAQQFPDLHSELNLSSLELGDSALYFCASSVDLQETQYFGPGTRLLVL.

The V and J genes are TRBV2 and TRBJ2-7, with D maybe TRBD1 (6 bases). Between the trimmed V and J ends, which lost 5 bases and 3 bases, there was a span of 14 bases. Germline V lookup: CDR1 SNHLY, CDR2 FYNNEI. The CDR3 has 14 amino acids. The CDR3 is CASSRDKGYYEQYF. The CDR3, as DNA: TGTGCCAGCAGTAGGGACAAGGGGTACTACGAGCAGTACTTC.

This sequence joins TRBV4-1 and TRBJ2-1; possible D gene TRBD2, 5 bases. The CDR3 totals 15 residues. The germline gives CDR1 MGHRA, CDR2 YSYEKL. Between the trimmed V and J ends, which lost 4 bases and 8 bases, there was a span of 18 bases. The CDR3 spells CASSPLLTRAHEQFF. DNA for the CDR3: TGCGCCAGCAGCCCCCTGCTGACGAGGGCTCATGAGCAGTTCTTC.

The chain recombines TRBV5-1 with TRBJ2-1, with D possibly TRBD2 on 5 matching bases. The ends were cut back, 0 bases at V and 0 bases at J, with 7 bases in the middle. This CDR3 has 15 residues. Germline V gene sequence: CDR1 SGHRS, CDR2 YFSETQ. The CDR3 loop is CASSLAGNSYNEQFF. CDR3 coding DNA: TGCGCCAGCAGCTTGGCGGGGAACTCCTACAATGAGCAGTTCTTC.

The rearrangement links TRBV4-2 to TRBJ2-3; TRBD2 matches at 10 bases. The J segment lost 0 bases and the V segment lost 1 base, leaving 7 bases of the junction unmatched. The germline V gene has CDR1 LGHNA and CDR2 YNFKEQ. This CDR3 spans 18 amino acids. This CDR3 is CASSQVPSGRGSTDTQYF. CDR3 coding DNA: TGTGCCAGCAGCCAAGTTCCGAGCGGGAGGGGGAGCACAGATACGCAGTATTTT.

This chain joins TRBV5-4 and TRBJ2-3; TRBD2 matches 9 bases. V was pared by 0 bases and J by 0 bases, with 8 bases of the junction left unmatched. This CDR3 spans 18 amino acids. Germline loops: CDR1 SGHNT, CDR2 YYREEE (reference sequence). The CDR3 coding sequence is TGTGCCAGCAGCTTGGTTGGGACTAGCCCCCTTAGCACAGATACGCAGTATTTT. Protein product: CASSLVGTSPLSTDTQYF.

The rearrangement uses TRBV9 and TRBJ1-3; D not certain. This CDR3 spans 16 amino acids. V was pared by 0 bases and J by 2 bases, with 12 bases between. CDR1 and CDR2 (germline): SGDLS, YYNGEE. This CDR3 reads CASSVELGYPGNTIYF. Written as DNA, the CDR3 is TGTGCCAGCAGCGTAGAGCTGGGCTACCCTGGAAACACCATATATTTT.